The 6 T cell receptor beta chains in this list originate from one sample, sequenced in a study of T cell responses to AZD1222 COVID-19 vaccine. The assay was immunoSEQ multiplex PCR, and TCRdb's table has in-frame clones only and misses some. The sample records roughly 170,000 clones, approximately 86% being singletons. The starting material was peripheral blood, obtained on day 0 of AZD1222 vaccination. Receptor source: an adult in good health.

This rearrangement joins TRBV5-5 to TRBJ2-1, with 8 nucleotides matching TRBD2. The V and J ends lost 1 base and 7 bases, in that order; junction bases with no gene match: 7. CDR3 length: 15 residues. The germline CDR1 and CDR2 sequences are SGHKS and YYEKEE (reference sequence). The CDR3 sequence is CASSLLREVPNEQFF. The CDR3 DNA reads TGTGCCAGCAGCTTGTTGCGGGAGGTTCCTAATGAGCAGTTCTTC.

This clone has a single count. The chain uses TRBV19 and TRBJ2-2, with D unclear. This CDR3 is 12 amino acids long. Trimming took off 6 bases at V and 8 bases at J, with 10 bases between the two ends. The germline gives CDR1 LNHDA, CDR2 SQIVND (reference sequence). The CDR3 sequence: CASSPRQGELFF. The CDR3 DNA sequence: TGTGCCAGTAGCCCCCGACAAGGGGAGCTGTTTTTT.

The chain joins TRBV5-6 to TRBJ2-6, with 12 bases matching TRBD2. J was trimmed by 3 bases and V by 0 bases; bases with no gene match: 4. The CDR3 length is 18 residues. Germline V gives CDR1 SGHDT, CDR2 YYEEEE. The CDR3 DNA follows: TGTGCCAGCAGCTTGGGACTAGCGGGAGTAGGTGGGGCCAACGTCCTGACTTTC. As protein: CASSLGLAGVGGANVLTF.

The V gene is TRBV5-6, the J gene TRBJ2-7, with 11 bases lining up with TRBD2. V dropped 3 bases and J dropped 6; count of bases not matched to a gene: 5. Germline V CDR1 and CDR2: SGHDT, YYEEEE. This CDR3 has 14 amino acids. The CDR3 coding sequence is TGTGCCAGCAGCTCCGCCGGGACTAGCGGCGAGCAGTACTTC. Protein: CASSSAGTSGEQYF.

The V and J genes are TRBV7-9 and TRBJ2-2; 7 bases are a match to TRBD2. With 5 bases clipped from V and 11 bases from J, the junction kept 14 bases outside the gene matches. This CDR3 region has 15 residues. CDR1 and CDR2 (germline): SEHNR, FQNEAQ (reference sequence). The CDR3: CASSPAGTILGELFF. CDR3 bases: TGTGCCAGCAGCCCCGCCGGGACTATTTTGGGTGAGCTGTTTTTT.

The V call is TRBV24-1, the J call TRBJ2-3; D may match TRBD1 or TRBD2 (7 bases each). The length of the CDR3 is 17 residues. Germline values: CDR1 KGHDR, CDR2 SFDVKD. V was clipped by 5 bases and J by 3 bases, with 20 bases between them. Here the CDR3 DNA reads TGTGCCACCAGTGGAGGTGGGCAGGGGGGGAATACAGATACGCAGTATTTT. Protein sequence: CATSGGGQGGNTDTQYF.